Each of the 10 T cell receptor beta chains below was sequenced from the same sample in a study of siplizumab effects on memory and regulatory T cells. Assay: immunoSEQ multiplex PCR; the TCRdb copy retains only in-frame clones and omits some. The data contain under 140,000 clones, 80% to 95% of them seen just once; the ten biggest clones take up around 1.3%. The material sequenced was CD4+ T cells sorted from blood. The receptors here all came from a human donor in good health.

In its sample, this clone was seen a few times. The chain joins TRBV5-6 to TRBJ2-3; D is possibly TRBD1 or TRBD2 (5 bases each). This CDR3 contains 15 residues. The V end lost 2 bases, the J end lost 4 bases, and 14 bases lay between the germline ends. Germline V gene lookup returns CDR1 SGHDT and CDR2 YYEEEE. The CDR3 DNA sequence: TGTGCCAGCAGCTTTGGGGACGGTCGTCCAGATACGCAGTATTTT. Its protein is CASSFGDGRPDTQYF. Supplemented by reference TRBV5-6 and TRBJ2-3, the full variable domain reads DAGVTQSPTHLIKTRGQQVTLRCSPKSGHDTVSWYQQALGQGPQFIFQYYEEEERQRGNFPDRFSGHQFPNYSSELNVNALLLGDSALYLCASSFGDGRPDTQYFGPGTRLTVL.

This rearrangement joins TRBV19 to TRBJ2-6; D remains unclear. Germline lookup yields CDR1 LNHDA and CDR2 SQIVND (reference sequence). Trimming took off 5 bases at V and 0 bases at J, with 8 bases between the two ends. The CDR3 sequence is 15 residues long. CDR3 residues: CASSAVLSGANVLTF. CDR3 coding DNA: TGTGCCAGTAGTGCGGTCCTCTCTGGGGCCAACGTCCTGACTTTC.

The chain combines TRBV9 with TRBJ2-6; TRBD2 matches at 10 bases. The V gene's germline CDR1 is SGDLS and CDR2 YYNGEE. Trimming cost V 3 bases and J 0 bases; bases outside gene matches: 6. The CDR3 has 18 residues. CDR3: CASSAGTSEFSGANVLTF. Here the CDR3 DNA reads TGTGCCAGCAGCGCAGGGACTAGCGAGTTCTCTGGGGCCAACGTCCTGACTTTC.

This clone has just a few counts. V gene TRBV4-2 combines with J gene TRBJ2-5; a possible D gene is TRBD1 (6 bases). This CDR3 is 15 amino acids long. Germline CDR1 is LGHNA and CDR2 is YNFKEQ. The germline V and J ends were trimmed by 0 bases and 2 bases, with 10 bases remaining between them. The CDR3: CASSQDSQGQETQYF. For the CDR3, the DNA is TGTGCCAGCAGCCAAGATAGCCAGGGGCAAGAGACCCAGTACTTC.

V and J are TRBV13 and TRBJ2-3; D not certain. The V gene's germline CDR1 is PRHDT and CDR2 FYEKMQ (reference sequence). CDR3 length: 12 residues. Trimming removed 4 bases from V and 2 bases from J, with 4 bases in between. CDR3 coding DNA: TGTGCCAGCAGCTCCTTCACAGATACGCAGTATTTT. Its translation is CASSSFTDTQYF.

V is TRBV29-1 and J is TRBJ2-2, with TRBD1 matching 7 bases. Per the germline V gene, CDR1 is SQVTM and CDR2 is ANQGSEA. The trim removed 3 bases at V and 0 bases at J, leaving 7 bases unmatched. The length of the CDR3 is 16 residues. CDR3 in DNA: TGCAGCGTTGACCGTACCGGGACAGCGAACACCGGGGAGCTGTTTTTT. It codes for CSVDRTGTANTGELFF.

This chain joins TRBV4-1 and TRBJ2-5; D might be TRBD2 (6 bases). V was pared by 1 base and J by 7 bases, with 13 bases between. Germline-derived CDR1 and CDR2 are MGHRA and YSYEKL. The CDR3 is made up of 14 amino acids. This CDR3 is CASSQVRLGGTQYF. The CDR3 DNA sequence: TGCGCCAGCAGCCAAGTACGGCTCGGGGGGACCCAGTACTTC.

The chain is built from TRBV18 and TRBJ2-5; D is possibly TRBD2 (5 bases). Per germline, CDR1 KGHSH and CDR2 LQKENI. The V gene lost 8 bases and the J gene lost 5 bases, with 18 bases spanning the gap. CDR3 length equals 14 residues. The CDR3, as DNA: TGTGCCAGCCTACTAAGCGGTATGGGGGAGACCCAGTACTTC. Its translation is CASLLSGMGETQYF.

The chain uses TRBV5-6 and TRBJ2-6, with 7 bases matching TRBD2. V lost 2 bases and J lost 14; bases outside the gene matches: 10. The CDR3 totals 14 residues. The germline CDR1 and CDR2 sequences are SGHDT and YYEEEE. The CDR3 bases are TGTGCCAGCAGCTTACTGGACGGAGCGGGGCTCCTGACTTTC. Its translation: CASSLLDGAGLLTF.

This sequence joins TRBV4-2 and TRBJ1-2, with 12 bases identical to TRBD1. Germline assignment: CDR1 LGHNA and CDR2 YNFKEQ. This CDR3 comprises 16 residues. The V gene end was trimmed by 3 bases and the J gene end by 7 bases; junction bases not matched to a gene: 9. CDR3 sequence reads: CASSHWGTGGAGGYTF. CDR3 sequence (DNA): TGTGCCAGCAGCCACTGGGGGACAGGGGGCGCCGGTGGCTACACCTTC.